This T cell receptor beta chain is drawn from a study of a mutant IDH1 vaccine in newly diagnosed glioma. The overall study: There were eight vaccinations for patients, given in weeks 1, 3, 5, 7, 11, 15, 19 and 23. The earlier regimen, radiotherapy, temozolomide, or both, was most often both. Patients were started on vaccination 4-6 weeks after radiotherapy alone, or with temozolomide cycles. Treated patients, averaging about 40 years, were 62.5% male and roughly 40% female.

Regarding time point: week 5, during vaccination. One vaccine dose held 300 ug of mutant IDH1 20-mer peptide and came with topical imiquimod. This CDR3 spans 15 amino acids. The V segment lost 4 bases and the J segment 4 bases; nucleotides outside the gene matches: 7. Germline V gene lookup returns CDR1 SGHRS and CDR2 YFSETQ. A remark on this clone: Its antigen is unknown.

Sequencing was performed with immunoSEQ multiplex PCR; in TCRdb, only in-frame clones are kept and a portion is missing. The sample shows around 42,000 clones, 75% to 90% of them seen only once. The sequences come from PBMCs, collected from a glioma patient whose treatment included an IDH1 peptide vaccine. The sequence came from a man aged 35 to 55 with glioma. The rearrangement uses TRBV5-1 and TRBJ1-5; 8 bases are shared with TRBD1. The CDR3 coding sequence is TGCGCCAGCAGCCCAGATGGACAGGGTAATCAGCCCCAGCATTTT. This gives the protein CASSPDGQGNQPQHF.